These T cell receptor beta chains were read from a single sample in a study of response to subunit inactivated influenza vaccine. In TCRdb, the RT-PCR reads were re-called with MiXCR into one record per CDR3 protein. This sample has 450,000 to 500,000 distinct CDR3 sequences; 10% to 11% occur once, and the top ten carry approximately 12%. The sample in question was PBMCs from blood, obtained roughly 47 days after vaccination. These receptors were taken from a man over 45 who received an inactivated influenza vaccine. CDR3s include the opening cysteine and the closing phenylalanine or tryptophan. D genes are given only for firm matches. Size is stated for part of the rows, as once, few or many counts, or as a class when the clone is expanded.

size	length	J	D	V	DNA	CDR3
many	13	TRBJ2-5	TRBD2	TRBV4-2	TGTGCCAGCAGCCAAGGGGAGGGGGAGACCCAGTACTTC	CASSQGEGETQYF
few	13	TRBJ2-1	NA	TRBV7-2	TGTGCCAGCAGCTGGACGAACTACAATGAGCAGTTCTTC	CASSWTNYNEQFF
few	14	TRBJ1-5	NA	TRBV12-3/TRBV12-4	TGTGCCAGCAGTTTTAGCAGGAACAATCAGCCCCAGCATTTT	CASSFSRNNQPQHF
NA	14	TRBJ2-3	NA	TRBV20-1	TGCAGTGCTCATAGGGGGGGTCGGACAGATACGCAGTATTTT	CSAHRGGRTDTQYF
NA	13	TRBJ2-1	NA	TRBV10-3	TGTGCCATCAGTCGGGACCTCGTAGGTGAGCAGTTCTTC	CAISRDLVGEQFF
many	14	TRBJ2-5	NA	TRBV12-3/TRBV12-4	TGTGCCAGCTCTTTAGGGCGAATTCAAGAGACCCAGTACTTC	CASSLGRIQETQYF
few	13	TRBJ1-5	NA	TRBV6-6	TGTGCCAGCACCATATATAGCAATCAGCCCCAGCATTTT	CASTIYSNQPQHF
few	18	TRBJ2-1	TRBD2	TRBV7-8	TGTGCCAGCAGCTCGACTAGCGGGAGATTTACGGGCTACAATGAGCAGTTCTTC	CASSSTSGRFTGYNEQFF
many	13	TRBJ2-5	NA	TRBV7-2	TGTGCCAGCAGCTTAGGGTCGGCGGAGACCCAGTACTTC	CASSLGSAETQYF
few	15	TRBJ1-2	TRBD1	TRBV7-2	TGTGCCAGCAGAACCTACGTTACAGGGGTTGGTGGCTACACCTTC	CASRTYVTGVGGYTF
NA	15	TRBJ2-7	NA	TRBV3-1	TGTGCCAGCAGCCAAGCTCAGGGCGCGAGAGGCGAGCAGTACTTC	CASSQAQGARGEQYF
many	16	TRBJ2-7	NA	TRBV14	TGTGCCAGCAGTCCTCAGTACTTGACATGGGACTACGAGCAGTACTTC	CASSPQYLTWDYEQYF
few	14	TRBJ2-1	NA	TRBV27	TGTGCCAGCAGTCGACTGGCCCCGTACAATGAGCAGTTCTTC	CASSRLAPYNEQFF
few	17	TRBJ2-7	NA	TRBV7-8	TGTGCCAGCAGCGAGAAGGGCGGGTGGGAGAATTTCTACGAGCAGTACTTC	CASSEKGGWENFYEQYF